This TCR beta chain was recorded in a study of regulatory T cells in long-lasting Graves disease. This clonotype showed up many times. The antigen is unknown. Study-level points and caveats: Study of thyroid tissue was not done, with only peripheral blood studied.

With iRepertoire HTBI primers and Arm-PCR of CDR3 regions, TCR beta libraries were built. TCRdb reprocessed the multiplex PCR reads via MiXCR and lists one record per CDR3 protein. The repertoire consists of more than 450,000 distinct CDR3 sequences, with around 13% occurring once and the leading ten covering almost 9%. Time point noted: newly diagnosed GD, antithyroid drugs for less than 3 months. The TCR library was prepared using RNA isolated from PBMCs. The same sample was also studied in work on T cells in Graves' hyperthyroidism and ophthalmopathy. That work states: Orbital computed tomography and thyroid ultrasound, together with serum TRAb and thyroxine and clinical symptoms, were used for diagnoses. Primed by the HTBI set, a first-round RT-PCR was run on the TCR CDR3.

The receptor's source is a woman aged 30 to 39 with Graves disease. Source: peripheral blood mononuclear cells (PBMCs), taken at new diagnosis, from a patient treated with antithyroid drugs.

CDR3 sequence (DNA): TGCAGTGCTACCGGGACAGGGGGTTTGTATGAGCAGTTCTTC. Translated: CSATGTGGLYEQFF. The V and J genes are TRBV20-1 and TRBJ2-1, with TRBD1 matching over 11 bases. The CDR3 is 14 amino acids. Germline assignment: CDR1 DFQATT and CDR2 SNEGSKA (reference sequence). Trimming removed 4 bases from V and 8 bases from J; junction bases left unmatched: 7.